Listed below are T cell receptor beta chains from one sample, sequenced in a study of blood T cells in healthy people across ages. TCRdb processed the 5' RACE reads anew with MiXCR; each CDR3 protein has one entry. The data show around 800,000 distinct CDR3 sequences, 62% seen once. Sequencing was performed on blood. All receptors derive from a young man in good health. Each CDR3 is given with its conserved first and last residue. Each record gives: J gene, clone size, D gene, V gene, CDR3 length, CDR3 DNA, CDR3 protein. D genes are given only for firm matches. Size values are once, few and many counts, or a class for expanded clones, and some rows have none.

J gene: TRBJ2-7; clone size: few; D gene: NA; V gene: TRBV20-1; CDR3 length: 11; CDR3 DNA: TGCAGTGCCCCGGACCTCTACGAGCAGTACTTC; CDR3 protein: CSAPDLYEQYF
J gene: TRBJ1-2; clone size: NA; D gene: NA; V gene: TRBV29-1; CDR3 length: 13; CDR3 DNA: TGCAGCGTACGCACAGGGACGGACTATGGCTACACCTTC; CDR3 protein: CSVRTGTDYGYTF
J gene: TRBJ2-7; clone size: NA; D gene: NA; V gene: TRBV12-3/TRBV12-4; CDR3 length: 14; CDR3 DNA: TGTGCCAGCAGCTTCACAGGGTATTCCTACGAGCAGTACTTC; CDR3 protein: CASSFTGYSYEQYF
J gene: TRBJ2-1; clone size: NA; D gene: NA; V gene: TRBV4-3; CDR3 length: 14; CDR3 DNA: TGCGCCAGCAGCCATCTCAGCGGTGAGGGTGAGCAGTTCTTC; CDR3 protein: CASSHLSGEGEQFF
J gene: TRBJ2-1; clone size: NA; D gene: TRBD1; V gene: TRBV5-1; CDR3 length: 16; CDR3 DNA: TGCGCCAGCAACCCCAACCCGGGACAGGGTATCAATGAGCAGTTCTTC; CDR3 protein: CASNPNPGQGINEQFF
J gene: TRBJ1-2; clone size: few; D gene: NA; V gene: TRBV4-2; CDR3 length: 15; CDR3 DNA: TGTGCCAGCAGCCGAGTGGACGCCTCTCACTATGGCTACACCTTC; CDR3 protein: CASSRVDASHYGYTF
J gene: TRBJ1-1; clone size: NA; D gene: NA; V gene: TRBV29-1; CDR3 length: 10; CDR3 DNA: TGCAGCGTTGGGATTACCGAAGCTTTCTTT; CDR3 protein: CSVGITEAFF
J gene: TRBJ1-6; clone size: NA; D gene: NA; V gene: TRBV7-2; CDR3 length: 13; CDR3 DNA: TGTGCCAGCAGCTCAGCTATAGGCTCACCCCTCCACTTT; CDR3 protein: CASSSAIGSPLHF
J gene: TRBJ1-5; clone size: NA; D gene: NA; V gene: TRBV20-1; CDR3 length: 14; CDR3 DNA: TGCAGTGCTAGAGGTAGCTATAGCAATCAGCCCCAGCATTTT; CDR3 protein: CSARGSYSNQPQHF
J gene: TRBJ1-2; clone size: few; D gene: TRBD1; V gene: TRBV29-1; CDR3 length: 13; CDR3 DNA: TGCAGCGTTGATGGGACAGGCTTCTATGGCTACACCTTC; CDR3 protein: CSVDGTGFYGYTF
J gene: TRBJ2-3; clone size: NA; D gene: NA; V gene: TRBV6-2/TRBV6-3; CDR3 length: 14; CDR3 DNA: TGTGCCAGCAGGGCCGGGACAATCACAGATACGCAGTATTTT; CDR3 protein: CASRAGTITDTQYF
J gene: TRBJ2-3; clone size: once; D gene: NA; V gene: TRBV5-5; CDR3 length: 15; CDR3 DNA: TGTGCCAGCAGCTTGGAGTTCCAACCCGAGGGGACGCAGTATTTT; CDR3 protein: CASSLEFQPEGTQYF
J gene: TRBJ2-3; clone size: NA; D gene: NA; V gene: TRBV4-3; CDR3 length: 15; CDR3 DNA: TGCGCCAGCAGCCAAGAGACGCGAGCGGCAGATACGCAGTATTTT; CDR3 protein: CASSQETRAADTQYF
J gene: TRBJ2-1; clone size: NA; D gene: NA; V gene: TRBV3-1; CDR3 length: 18; CDR3 DNA: TGTGCCAGCAGCCAAGATAGGGGAGGGGGGCCACCCTACAATGAGCAGTTCTTC; CDR3 protein: CASSQDRGGGPPYNEQFF
J gene: TRBJ2-7; clone size: NA; D gene: NA; V gene: TRBV4-3; CDR3 length: 13; CDR3 DNA: TGCGCCAGCAGCCAAGATCCAGGGGACGAGCAGTACTTC; CDR3 protein: CASSQDPGDEQYF
J gene: TRBJ2-7; clone size: NA; D gene: TRBD1; V gene: TRBV4-3; CDR3 length: 15; CDR3 DNA: TGCGCCAGCAGCCAAGCTAGCGACAGGGGTTACGAGCAGTACTTC; CDR3 protein: CASSQASDRGYEQYF
J gene: TRBJ2-3; clone size: NA; D gene: TRBD2; V gene: TRBV7-2; CDR3 length: 16; CDR3 DNA: TGTGCCAGCAGCTTAGCTTTTGCGGGGGGGGTAGATACGCAGTATTTT; CDR3 protein: CASSLAFAGGVDTQYF
J gene: TRBJ2-7; clone size: NA; D gene: TRBD2; V gene: TRBV20-1; CDR3 length: 17; CDR3 DNA: TGCAGTGCTAGAGATCTGACCCAGGAGCGGGGAAGGTACGAGCAGTACTTC; CDR3 protein: CSARDLTQERGRYEQYF
J gene: TRBJ1-2; clone size: NA; D gene: NA; V gene: TRBV28; CDR3 length: 13; CDR3 DNA: TGTGCCAGCAGTAACCTTGGATATACTGGCTACACCTTC; CDR3 protein: CASSNLGYTGYTF
J gene: TRBJ2-5; clone size: NA; D gene: NA; V gene: TRBV10-3; CDR3 length: 12; CDR3 DNA: TGTGCCATCGGCCTAGGCGGAGAGACCCAGTACTTC; CDR3 protein: CAIGLGGETQYF
J gene: TRBJ2-1; clone size: once; D gene: TRBD1; V gene: TRBV4-3; CDR3 length: 16; CDR3 DNA: TGCGCCAGCAGCCAGTCACCGGGACAGGGGTGGAATGAGCAGTTCTTC; CDR3 protein: CASSQSPGQGWNEQFF
J gene: TRBJ2-7; clone size: NA; D gene: NA; V gene: TRBV28; CDR3 length: 14; CDR3 DNA: TGTGCCAGCACAGCACGAGGGGGGTCCGTCGAGCAGTACTTC; CDR3 protein: CASTARGGSVEQYF
J gene: TRBJ2-6; clone size: NA; D gene: NA; V gene: TRBV3-1; CDR3 length: 15; CDR3 DNA: TGTGCCAGCAGCCCAACCCCAGATGGGGCCAACGTCCTGACTTTC; CDR3 protein: CASSPTPDGANVLTF